This is a list of T cell receptor beta chains from one sample in a study of cytomegalovirus exposure and HLA in healthy donors. The table came from immunoSEQ multiplex PCR; TCRdb's copy has only in-frame clones and leaves some out. The sample yields fewer than 150,000 clones, around 80% seen once. Sequencing used PBMCs. The receptors were sampled from a man aged 40-50 years in good health and CMV-seropositive. Both conserved end residues are part of each CDR3. The order of the fields is V gene, clone size, J gene, D gene, CDR3 protein, CDR3 DNA. The D gene is left open where the match is weak. Not every row has a clone size; where given, it reads once, few, many or a size class.

V gene: TRBV6-5; clone size: few; J gene: TRBJ1-2; D gene: .; CDR3 protein: CASSYSGGYGYTF; CDR3 DNA: TGTGCCAGCAGTTACTCAGGGGGCTATGGCTACACCTTC
V gene: TRBV7-9; clone size: .; J gene: TRBJ1-3; D gene: .; CDR3 protein: CASSLGRSSGNTIYF; CDR3 DNA: TGTGCCAGCAGCTTAGGCCGCAGCTCTGGAAACACCATATATTTT
V gene: TRBV5-1; clone size: few; J gene: TRBJ2-1; D gene: TRBD2; CDR3 protein: CASSLGLAGGGEQFF; CDR3 DNA: TGCGCCAGCAGCCTGGGACTAGCGGGAGGCGGTGAGCAGTTCTTC
V gene: TRBV10-1; clone size: .; J gene: TRBJ2-2; D gene: TRBD2; CDR3 protein: CASSSIAGLTGELFF; CDR3 DNA: TGCGCCAGCAGCTCCATAGCGGGATTAACCGGGGAGCTGTTTTTT
V gene: TRBV5-1; clone size: .; J gene: TRBJ2-3; D gene: .; CDR3 protein: CASGERYSTDTQYF; CDR3 DNA: TGCGCCAGCGGGGAGCGGTATAGCACAGATACGCAGTATTTT
V gene: TRBV5-1; clone size: .; J gene: TRBJ2-5; D gene: TRBD2; CDR3 protein: CASRTSGSRSTETQYF; CDR3 DNA: TGCGCCAGCAGGACTAGCGGGAGTCGGTCCACAGAGACCCAGTACTTC
V gene: TRBV12-5; clone size: .; J gene: TRBJ2-7; D gene: TRBD2; CDR3 protein: CASGRGLAGPMGGHEQYF; CDR3 DNA: TGTGCTAGTGGCCGCGGACTAGCAGGACCGATGGGTGGCCACGAGCAGTACTTC
V gene: TRBV15; clone size: .; J gene: TRBJ1-2; D gene: .; CDR3 protein: CAASRDRKGQHGYTF; CDR3 DNA: TGTGCCGCCAGCAGAGATCGGAAGGGGCAGCATGGCTACACCTTC
V gene: TRBV6-6; clone size: .; J gene: TRBJ1-2; D gene: TRBD1; CDR3 protein: CASRREGTGYGYTF; CDR3 DNA: TGTGCCAGCAGGAGGGAGGGGACAGGCTATGGCTACACCTTC
V gene: TRBV5-1; clone size: .; J gene: TRBJ1-1; D gene: .; CDR3 protein: CASSYTGPRNTEAFF; CDR3 DNA: TGCGCCAGCAGCTACACAGGGCCGAGAAACACTGAAGCTTTCTTT
V gene: TRBV18; clone size: .; J gene: TRBJ2-7; D gene: TRBD1; CDR3 protein: CASSPGQGGEQYF; CDR3 DNA: TGTGCCAGCTCACCCGGACAGGGGGGGGAGCAGTACTTC
V gene: TRBV10-3; clone size: .; J gene: TRBJ2-2; D gene: TRBD2; CDR3 protein: CAIRGLAGGPFAGELFF; CDR3 DNA: TGTGCCATCAGAGGACTAGCGGGAGGGCCATTCGCCGGGGAGCTGTTTTTT
V gene: TRBV15; clone size: .; J gene: TRBJ2-3; D gene: TRBD2; CDR3 protein: CATSRDLAGGSTDTQYF; CDR3 DNA: TGTGCCACCAGCAGAGATCTAGCGGGAGGCTCCACAGATACGCAGTATTTT
V gene: TRBV6-1; clone size: .; J gene: TRBJ1-1; D gene: .; CDR3 protein: CASSATGNTEAFF; CDR3 DNA: TGTGCCAGCAGTGCTACAGGGAACACTGAAGCTTTCTTT
V gene: TRBV6-6; clone size: few; J gene: TRBJ2-7; D gene: TRBD2; CDR3 protein: CASSYSRTSGVYEQYF; CDR3 DNA: TGTGCCAGCAGTTACTCGAGGACTAGCGGAGTCTACGAGCAGTACTTC
V gene: TRBV6-4; clone size: .; J gene: TRBJ1-5; D gene: .; CDR3 protein: CASSDSPRDFGNQPQHF; CDR3 DNA: TGTGCCAGCAGTGACTCTCCCCGGGACTTCGGAAATCAGCCCCAGCATTTT
V gene: TRBV11-2; clone size: .; J gene: TRBJ2-7; D gene: .; CDR3 protein: CASSRDGGGGQYF; CDR3 DNA: TGTGCCAGCAGCCGAGACGGCGGGGGCGGGCAGTACTTC
V gene: TRBV18; clone size: .; J gene: TRBJ1-1; D gene: .; CDR3 protein: CASSKGDTEAFF; CDR3 DNA: TGTGCCAGCTCAAAGGGGGACACTGAAGCTTTCTTT